These 18 T cell receptor beta chains came from one sample sequenced in a study of cytomegalovirus exposure and HLA in healthy donors. With 60 Vbeta and 13 Jbeta primers, the PCR was carried out. The assay was immunoSEQ multiplex PCR, and TCRdb's table has in-frame clones only and misses some. The table has around 210,000 clones, more than 60% seen once. Specimen: PBMCs. These receptors originate from a man aged 45-65 years in good health and CMV-seronegative.

This rearrangement joins TRBV29-1 to TRBJ1-5; TRBD1 is a possible D gene (6 bases). V dropped 6 bases and J dropped 4 bases, with 16 bases sitting between them. The CDR3 is made up of 14 amino acids. Germline CDR1 is SQVTM and CDR2 is ANQGSEA. The CDR3 region has the DNA TGCAGCGTCGCCACAGGGAGTAGAAATCAGCCCCAGCATTTT. Translation gives CSVATGSRNQPQHF. Based on the CDR3 plus reference TRBV29-1 and TRBJ1-5, the full variable domain is SAVISQKPSRDICQRGTSLTIQCQVDSQVTMMFWYRQQPGQSLTLIATANQGSEATYESGFVIDKFPISRPNLTFSTLTVSNMSPEDSSIYLCSVATGSRNQPQHFGDGTRLSIL.

V gene TRBV5-1 combines with J gene TRBJ2-1; 7 bases line up with TRBD2. Germline assignment: CDR1 SGHRS and CDR2 YFSETQ. Losses at the gene ends were 3 bases for V and 6 bases for J; bases not matched to a gene: 9. The CDR3 sequence is 15 residues long. The CDR3 sequence: CASSSSPGLINEQFF. CDR3 nucleotide sequence: TGCGCCAGCAGCTCATCCCCGGGACTAATCAATGAGCAGTTCTTC.

The gene calls are TRBV6-5 and TRBJ1-6; 10 bases agree with TRBD1. V was pared by 4 bases and J by 7 bases, with 1 base of the junction left unmatched. Per the germline V gene, CDR1 is MNHEY and CDR2 is SVGAGI. The CDR3 extends over 14 amino acids. The CDR3, as DNA: TGTGCCAGCAGTTCGGACAGGGGGAATTCACCCCTCCACTTT. It yields the protein CASSSDRGNSPLHF.

This clone was found once. The chain is built from TRBV18 and TRBJ2-2; TRBD1 matches 8 bases. Per germline, CDR1 KGHSH and CDR2 LQKENI. There are 16 residues in the CDR3. V was clipped by 3 bases and J by 5 bases; unmatched bases: 8. CDR3 nucleotide sequence: TGTGCCAGCTCACCCCCCAGACAGGGGAGGACCGGGGAGCTGTTTTTT. This sequence encodes CASSPPRQGRTGELFF.

CDR3 amino acids: CASSYGRGTGELFF. Here the CDR3 DNA reads TGTGCCAGCAGTTACGGACGGGGCACCGGGGAGCTGTTTTTT. The chain links TRBV6-6 to TRBJ2-2, with D tentatively TRBD2 (5 bases). Trimming left V 2 bases short and J 4 bases short, with 8 bases between. The germline V gene has CDR1 MNHNY and CDR2 SVGAGI (reference sequence). The CDR3 extends over 14 amino acids.

This clone was observed a handful of times. This same CDR3 is encoded by further DNA sequences in the sample. The chain recombines TRBV27 with TRBJ2-7, with D perhaps TRBD1 (6 bases). V was pared by 4 bases and J by 0 bases, with 10 bases between. Germline values: CDR1 MNHEY, CDR2 SMNVEV (reference sequence). This CDR3 contains 14 residues. The CDR3 DNA follows: TGTGCCAGCAGTTCTACAGGGAGCTCCTACGAGCAGTACTTC. Residues: CASSSTGSSYEQYF.

The chain joins TRBV29-1 to TRBJ1-2, with 10 bases fitting TRBD1. J gave up 4 bases and V 3 bases, and 5 bases lay outside the gene matches. The CDR3 is made up of 14 amino acids. The germline V gene has CDR1 SQVTM and CDR2 ANQGSEA. The CDR3 loop is CSVDRTGGSYGYTF. The CDR3 bases are TGCAGCGTTGACAGGACAGGGGGGAGCTATGGCTACACCTTC.

The gene calls are TRBV7-3 and TRBJ2-3; D gene uncertain. Deletions cut 5 bases from V and 0 bases from J, with 15 bases between. The germline V gene has CDR1 SGHTA and CDR2 FQGTGA. This CDR3 is built from 16 residues. CDR3 DNA: TGTGCCAGCAGCGCGATTGGCGGTACTAGCACAGATACGCAGTATTTT. This codes for CASSAIGGTSTDTQYF.

CDR3 in amino acids: CASRESGGRYEQYF. Written as DNA, the CDR3 is TGTGCCAGCAGAGAATCCGGGGGGCGGTACGAGCAGTACTTC. This chain joins TRBV7-9 and TRBJ2-7; TRBD2 is a possible D gene (7 bases). This CDR3 spans 14 amino acids. Trimming removed 6 bases at V and 4 bases at J, with 16 bases between. CDR1 SEHNR and CDR2 FQNEAQ come from the germline V gene (reference sequence).

The V gene is TRBV7-9, the J gene TRBJ2-5, with 8 bases that match TRBD1. V lost 4 bases to trimming and J lost 2 bases; unmatched junction nucleotides: 6. The CDR3 has 15 residues. Germline CDR1 is SEHNR and CDR2 is FQNEAQ (reference sequence). The CDR3 reads CASSSRTGSQETQYF. In DNA, the CDR3 is TGTGCCAGCAGCTCCAGGACAGGGAGTCAAGAGACCCAGTACTTC.

J is TRBJ2-3 and V is TRBV7-9, with D tentatively TRBD1 (5 bases). The V gene lost 5 bases and the J gene lost 0 bases, with 12 bases spanning the gap. The CDR3 is 15 residues long. Looked up from germline, CDR1 is SEHNR and CDR2 is FQNEAQ (reference sequence). The DNA of the CDR3 is TGTGCCAGCAGCCTTGGGGCCCTTAGCACAGATACGCAGTATTTT. The encoded protein is CASSLGALSTDTQYF. The variable domain in full, with the rest retrieved from reference TRBV7-9 and TRBJ2-3, is DTGVSQNPRHKITKRGQNVTFRCDPISEHNRLYWYRQTLGQGPEFLTYFQNEAQLEKSRLLSDRFSAERPKGSFSTLEIQRTEQGDSAMYLCASSLGALSTDTQYFGPGTRLTVL.

The rearrangement links TRBV9 to TRBJ2-1; possible D gene TRBD2, 5 bases. The V gene's germline CDR1 is SGDLS and CDR2 YYNGEE. This CDR3 region has 15 residues. Trimming pared 0 bases from V and 9 bases from J, leaving 16 bases between. Here the CDR3 DNA reads TGTGCCAGCAGCGTAGTTTTCTCCCCGAGCGGTGAGCAGTTCTTC. Its protein product is CASSVVFSPSGEQFF.

The rearrangement links TRBV9 to TRBJ2-5; D perhaps matches TRBD1 (6 bases). The ends were cut back, 2 bases at V and 2 bases at J, with 16 bases in the middle. Germline V lookup: CDR1 SGDLS, CDR2 YYNGEE. CDR3 length equals 16 residues. CDR3 nucleotide sequence: TGTGCCAGCAGCGTGGGGGACATTTTGCCGCAAGAGACCCAGTACTTC. Translation: CASSVGDILPQETQYF.

The chain uses TRBV5-1 and TRBJ1-5, with TRBD1 identical over 8 bases. J gave up 7 bases and V 0 bases, and 3 bases lay outside the gene matches. The germline CDR1 and CDR2 sequences are SGHRS and YFSETQ. This CDR3 is 14 amino acids long. The CDR3 nucleotides read TGCGCCAGCAGCTTGGACGACAGGGGCCAGCCCCAGCATTTT. Translated: CASSLDDRGQPQHF.

V is TRBV28 and J is TRBJ1-5; no reliable D call. Germline assignment: CDR1 MDHEN and CDR2 SYDVKM. Trimming pared 7 bases from V and 7 bases from J, leaving 17 bases between. The CDR3 covers 14 residues. CDR3 protein: CASISSGSGQPQHF. The CDR3 region has the DNA TGTGCCAGCATATCTTCAGGCTCCGGACAGCCCCAGCATTTT.

The chain couples TRBV18 to TRBJ1-1, with TRBD1 as a possible D gene (5 bases). CDR1 and CDR2 from the germline V gene are KGHSH and LQKENI. V was pared by 4 bases and J by 1 base, with 7 bases between. The CDR3 covers 13 residues. The CDR3 region has the DNA TGTGCCAGCTCACTTGGACAGAACACTGAAGCTTTCTTT. Protein product: CASSLGQNTEAFF.

The gene calls are TRBV30 and TRBJ2-7; 8 nucleotides align to TRBD1. Germline values: CDR1 GTSNPN, CDR2 SVGIG (reference sequence). This CDR3 is built from 13 residues. Trimming cost V 5 bases and J 3 bases; bases outside gene matches: 6. The CDR3 region is CAWVTGTGYEQYF. CDR3 coding DNA: TGTGCCTGGGTAACCGGGACAGGCTACGAGCAGTACTTC. The whole variable domain, remainder taken from reference TRBV30 and TRBJ2-7, is SQTIHQWPATLVQPVGSPLSLECTVEGTSNPNLYWYRQAAGRGLQLLFYSVGIGQISSEVPQNLSASRPQDRQFILSSKKLLLSDSGFYLCAWVTGTGYEQYFGPGTRLTVT.

The chain links TRBV9 to TRBJ2-3; 7 nucleotides align to TRBD2. The CDR3 consists of 16 residues. Germline trimming cut 0 bases from V and 4 bases from J; bases unmatched to any gene: 8. Germline V CDR1 and CDR2: SGDLS, YYNGEE. The CDR3 loop is CASSVAVAAGADTQYF. Here the CDR3 DNA reads TGTGCCAGCAGCGTAGCGGTAGCGGCGGGGGCAGATACGCAGTATTTT. Supplemented by reference TRBV9 and TRBJ2-3, the full variable domain reads DSGVTQTPKHLITATGQRVTLRCSPRSGDLSVYWYQQSLDQGLQFLIQYYNGEERAKGNILERFSAQQFPDLHSELNLSSLELGDSALYFCASSVAVAAGADTQYFGPGTRLTVL.